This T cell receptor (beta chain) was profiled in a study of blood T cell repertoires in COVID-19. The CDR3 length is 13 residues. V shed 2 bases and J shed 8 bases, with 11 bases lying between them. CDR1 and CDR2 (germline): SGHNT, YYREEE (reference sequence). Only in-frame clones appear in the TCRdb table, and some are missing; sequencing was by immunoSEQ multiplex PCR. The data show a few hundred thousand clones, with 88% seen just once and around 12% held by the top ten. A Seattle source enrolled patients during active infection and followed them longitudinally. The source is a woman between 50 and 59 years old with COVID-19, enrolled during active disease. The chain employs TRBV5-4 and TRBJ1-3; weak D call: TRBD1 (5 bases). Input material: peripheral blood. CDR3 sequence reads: CASSFRGSDTIYF. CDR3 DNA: TGTGCCAGCAGCTTTAGGGGTAGTGACACCATATATTTT.